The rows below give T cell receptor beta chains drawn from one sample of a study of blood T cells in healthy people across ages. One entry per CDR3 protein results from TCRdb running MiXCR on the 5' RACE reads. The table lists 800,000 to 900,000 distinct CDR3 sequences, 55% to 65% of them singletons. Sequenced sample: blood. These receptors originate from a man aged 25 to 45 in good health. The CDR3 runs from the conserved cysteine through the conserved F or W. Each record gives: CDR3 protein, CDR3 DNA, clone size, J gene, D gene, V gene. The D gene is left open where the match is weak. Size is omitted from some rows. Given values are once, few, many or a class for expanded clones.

CDR3 protein: CSVAVAGFYEQYF; CDR3 DNA: TGCAGCGTTGCGGTAGCGGGGTTTTACGAGCAGTACTTC; clone size: -; J gene: TRBJ2-7; D gene: TRBD2; V gene: TRBV29-1
CDR3 protein: CSGGGGPDRANEQFF; CDR3 DNA: TGCAGTGGGGGTGGTGGTCCGGACAGGGCAAATGAGCAGTTCTTC; clone size: -; J gene: TRBJ2-1; D gene: TRBD1; V gene: TRBV20-1
CDR3 protein: CASSQGLRAGGYNEQFF; CDR3 DNA: TGTGCCAGCAGCCAAGGGCTGAGAGCGGGGGGTTACAATGAGCAGTTCTTC; clone size: -; J gene: TRBJ2-1; D gene: TRBD2; V gene: TRBV3-1
CDR3 protein: CASSRYMSGGLNEQFF; CDR3 DNA: TGTGCCAGCAGTCGTTATATGAGCGGGGGACTTAATGAGCAGTTCTTC; clone size: -; J gene: TRBJ2-1; D gene: TRBD2; V gene: TRBV27
CDR3 protein: CASSATSGLAGPNEQFF; CDR3 DNA: TGTGCCAGCAGCGCCACGTCAGGACTAGCCGGCCCCAATGAGCAGTTCTTC; clone size: -; J gene: TRBJ2-1; D gene: TRBD2; V gene: TRBV9
CDR3 protein: CASSNTTGVEAYEQYF; CDR3 DNA: TGTGCCAGCAGCAACACGACAGGGGTCGAAGCCTACGAGCAGTACTTC; clone size: -; J gene: TRBJ2-7; D gene: TRBD1; V gene: TRBV9
CDR3 protein: CASGIAGGGDTQYF; CDR3 DNA: TGTGCCAGCGGAATAGCGGGGGGTGGAGATACGCAGTATTTT; clone size: once; J gene: TRBJ2-3; D gene: TRBD2; V gene: TRBV7-9
CDR3 protein: CAGTRQGATEQFF; CDR3 DNA: TGTGCCGGAACCCGACAGGGGGCTACTGAGCAGTTCTTC; clone size: -; J gene: TRBJ2-1; D gene: TRBD1; V gene: TRBV7-2
CDR3 protein: CASSLATGDHSYEQYF; CDR3 DNA: TGTGCCAGCAGCTTAGCTACAGGGGACCATTCCTACGAGCAGTACTTC; clone size: -; J gene: TRBJ2-7; D gene: TRBD1; V gene: TRBV7-9
CDR3 protein: CASSRQGPTDTQYF; CDR3 DNA: TGTGCCAGCAGCCGACAGGGGCCCACAGATACGCAGTATTTT; clone size: few; J gene: TRBJ2-3; D gene: TRBD1; V gene: TRBV3-1
CDR3 protein: CASSPPGAEYF; CDR3 DNA: TGTGCCAGCAGTCCACCGGGAGCTGAGTACTTC; clone size: few; J gene: TRBJ2-5; D gene: -; V gene: TRBV12-3/TRBV12-4
CDR3 protein: CASSPSLAGTKNIQYF; CDR3 DNA: TGTGCCAGCAGCCCATCCCTAGCGGGGACAAAAAACATTCAGTACTTC; clone size: -; J gene: TRBJ2-4; D gene: TRBD2; V gene: TRBV7-9
CDR3 protein: CASSFGSSGSYEQYF; CDR3 DNA: TGTGCCAGCAGCTTCGGTAGTAGCGGGTCCTACGAGCAGTACTTC; clone size: -; J gene: TRBJ2-7; D gene: TRBD2; V gene: TRBV7-9
CDR3 protein: CASSYRENSPLHF; CDR3 DNA: TGTGCCAGCAGTTACAGAGAAAATTCACCCCTCCACTTT; clone size: -; J gene: TRBJ1-6; D gene: -; V gene: TRBV6-6
CDR3 protein: CASRQLTGLLHNEQFF; CDR3 DNA: TGCGCCAGCAGACAACTGACAGGTCTCCTCCACAATGAGCAGTTCTTC; clone size: -; J gene: TRBJ2-1; D gene: -; V gene: TRBV5-1
CDR3 protein: CASSFPSVRETQYF; CDR3 DNA: TGTGCCAGCAGCTTCCCTTCCGTCCGGGAGACCCAGTACTTC; clone size: -; J gene: TRBJ2-5; D gene: -; V gene: TRBV7-2
CDR3 protein: CASSLGNLREETQYF; CDR3 DNA: TGTGCCAGCAGCTTAGGAAATCTGCGGGAAGAGACCCAGTACTTC; clone size: few; J gene: TRBJ2-5; D gene: -; V gene: TRBV7-9
CDR3 protein: CASSHPSGQGDEQYF; CDR3 DNA: TGTGCCAGCTCACATCCATCGGGACAGGGGGACGAGCAGTACTTC; clone size: -; J gene: TRBJ2-7; D gene: TRBD1; V gene: TRBV28
CDR3 protein: CASSLVRGSHEQYF; CDR3 DNA: TGTGCCAGCAGCTTAGTCCGGGGTTCCCACGAGCAGTACTTC; clone size: few; J gene: TRBJ2-7; D gene: -; V gene: TRBV7-2
CDR3 protein: CASSSPGPEQYF; CDR3 DNA: TGTGCCAGCAGCTCCCCCGGGCCCGAGCAGTACTTC; clone size: -; J gene: TRBJ2-7; D gene: -; V gene: TRBV7-9
CDR3 protein: CACYGGYSYNEQFF; CDR3 DNA: TGTGCCTGTTACGGGGGGTACTCCTACAATGAGCAGTTCTTC; clone size: -; J gene: TRBJ2-1; D gene: TRBD2; V gene: TRBV2
CDR3 protein: CASSLQEMNTEAFF; CDR3 DNA: TGTGCCAGCAGCCTACAGGAGATGAACACTGAAGCTTTCTTT; clone size: -; J gene: TRBJ1-1; D gene: -; V gene: TRBV7-9
CDR3 protein: CATSDLEANYGYTF; CDR3 DNA: TGTGCCACCAGTGATCTCGAGGCAAACTATGGCTACACCTTC; clone size: -; J gene: TRBJ1-2; D gene: -; V gene: TRBV24-1
CDR3 protein: CASSSDLQPQYF; CDR3 DNA: TGTGCCAGCAGCAGCGATCTACAGCCCCAGTATTTT; clone size: once; J gene: TRBJ2-3; D gene: -; V gene: TRBV7-2
CDR3 protein: CASSLEASDTQYF; CDR3 DNA: TGTGCCAGCAGCTTAGAGGCCTCAGATACGCAGTATTTT; clone size: few; J gene: TRBJ2-3; D gene: -; V gene: TRBV7-2
CDR3 protein: CSATKPAGTAFYEQYF; CDR3 DNA: TGCAGTGCTACCAAACCTGCCGGGACTGCTTTCTACGAGCAGTACTTC; clone size: few; J gene: TRBJ2-7; D gene: -; V gene: TRBV20-1
CDR3 protein: CSVGVGLTDTQYF; CDR3 DNA: TGCAGCGTCGGGGTAGGGCTGACAGATACGCAGTATTTT; clone size: -; J gene: TRBJ2-3; D gene: -; V gene: TRBV29-1
CDR3 protein: CASSQEIGLPKNIQYF; CDR3 DNA: TGTGCCAGCAGCCAAGAGATCGGTCTACCTAAAAACATTCAGTACTTC; clone size: -; J gene: TRBJ2-4; D gene: -; V gene: TRBV3-1
CDR3 protein: CASSNSPYTEAFF; CDR3 DNA: TGTGCCAGCAGTAATAGCCCATACACTGAAGCTTTCTTT; clone size: -; J gene: TRBJ1-1; D gene: -; V gene: TRBV6-6
CDR3 protein: CASSFTQSQETQYF; CDR3 DNA: TGTGCCAGCAGTTTCACACAGTCCCAAGAGACCCAGTACTTC; clone size: once; J gene: TRBJ2-5; D gene: -; V gene: TRBV27
CDR3 protein: CASKSGQGSYNEQFF; CDR3 DNA: TGCGCCAGCAAATCGGGACAGGGCTCCTACAATGAGCAGTTCTTC; clone size: few; J gene: TRBJ2-1; D gene: TRBD1; V gene: TRBV5-1
CDR3 protein: CASSPTGQLASHNEQFF; CDR3 DNA: TGTGCCAGCAGCCCAACCGGTCAGTTAGCGTCCCACAATGAGCAGTTCTTC; clone size: -; J gene: TRBJ2-1; D gene: -; V gene: TRBV9
CDR3 protein: CASSLQPGGREQYF; CDR3 DNA: TGTGCCAGCAGCTTGCAGCCAGGGGGGCGGGAGCAGTACTTC; clone size: -; J gene: TRBJ2-7; D gene: -; V gene: TRBV5-6
CDR3 protein: CSYTGTGIYEQYF; CDR3 DNA: TGCAGTTATACCGGGACCGGGATCTACGAGCAGTACTTC; clone size: few; J gene: TRBJ2-7; D gene: -; V gene: TRBV29-1
CDR3 protein: CSASIDRGAYEQYF; CDR3 DNA: TGCAGCGCCAGCATAGACAGGGGGGCCTACGAGCAGTACTTC; clone size: -; J gene: TRBJ2-7; D gene: TRBD1; V gene: TRBV29-1
CDR3 protein: CASTERWLAGGGSYNEQFF; CDR3 DNA: TGTGCCAGCACCGAGAGATGGCTAGCGGGGGGCGGCTCCTACAATGAGCAGTTCTTC; clone size: -; J gene: TRBJ2-1; D gene: TRBD2; V gene: TRBV6-1
CDR3 protein: CAISGTAQLAAQETQYF; CDR3 DNA: TGTGCCATCAGTGGGACCGCCCAACTAGCGGCCCAAGAGACCCAGTACTTC; clone size: -; J gene: TRBJ2-5; D gene: TRBD2; V gene: TRBV10-3